This T cell receptor beta chain was profiled in a study of blood T cell repertoires in COVID-19. Method: immunoSEQ multiplex PCR; TCRdb's copy keeps in-frame clones and lacks some. The repertoire holds roughly 52,000 clones, with 80% to 90% as singletons. The germline V gene encodes CDR1 SGHTA and CDR2 FQGNSA. V lost 5 bases to trimming and J lost 1 base; unmatched junction nucleotides: 5. There are 17 residues in the CDR3. Sequenced input: peripheral blood. This receptor was taken from a human donor in a cohort sampled during active COVID-19. The chain employs TRBV7-2 and TRBJ2-2; 12 nucleotides align to TRBD2. The DNA for the CDR3 is TGTGCCAGCAGCCGGACTAGCGGGGCGCTGAACACCGGGGAGCTGTTTTTT. As protein: CASSRTSGALNTGELFF.